This T cell receptor beta chain was sequenced in a study of response to subunit inactivated influenza vaccine. CDR3 length: 14 residues. CDR1 is SGHRS, CDR2 YFSETQ, per germline. V was pared by 2 bases and J by 2 bases, with 9 bases between. This clonotype was seen a few times. Its antigen is not known. TCRdb re-analysed the RT-PCR reads in MiXCR, keeping a single row per CDR3 protein. The top ten clones hold about a tenth of a sample with a few hundred thousand distinct CDR3 sequences, approximately 23% of them seen once. Study results and limitations: Authors suggested that a seasonal influenza vaccination recruits few new T cells each time.

The chain couples TRBV5-1 to TRBJ2-3, with D uncertain. The clonotype was recovered from a man aged 50-75 years who received an inactivated influenza vaccine. The sample in question was PBMCs from blood, obtained less than 22 months after vaccination. The DNA for the CDR3 is TGCGCCAGCAGCTTAGGGCGGCCCACAGATACGCAGTATTTT. It is translated as CASSLGRPTDTQYF.